A single sample gave rise to the 19 T cell receptor beta chains below, sequenced in a study of blood T cell repertoires in COVID-19. Assay: immunoSEQ multiplex PCR; the TCRdb copy retains only in-frame clones and omits some. The data hold hundreds of thousands of clones, with 75% to 95% observed a single time. The sequenced sample was PBMCs or T cells enriched from blood (not recorded which). The source of these receptors is a young woman who had recovered from COVID-19.

The chain carries TRBV19 and TRBJ1-2; D perhaps matches TRBD1 (6 bases). Germline loops: CDR1 LNHDA, CDR2 SQIVND (reference sequence). V dropped 0 bases and J dropped 8 bases, with 19 bases sitting between them. There are 16 residues in the CDR3. CDR3 sequence reads: CASSIDAGTQSSGYTF. The DNA of the CDR3 is TGTGCCAGTAGTATAGATGCCGGGACACAGTCGTCGGGCTACACCTTC.

The V and J genes are TRBV28 and TRBJ2-3; D is perhaps TRBD1 (5 bases). Per germline, CDR1 MDHEN and CDR2 SYDVKM. The CDR3 extends over 12 amino acids. Trimming took 6 bases from V and 4 from J, leaving 8 bases between them. The CDR3 DNA sequence: TGTGCCAGCAGGCAGGGTGCAGATACGCAGTATTTT. It translates to CASRQGADTQYF.

The rearrangement links TRBV27 to TRBJ2-5; 16 bases are a match to TRBD2. The CDR3 is 16 residues long. In germline, CDR1 is MNHEY, CDR2 SMNVEV (reference sequence). The trim removed 4 bases at V and 2 bases at J, leaving 1 base unmatched. The CDR3 region has the DNA TGTGCCAGCAGTTCGGGACTAGCGGGGGGGCAAGAGACCCAGTACTTC. The encoded protein is CASSSGLAGGQETQYF.

The chain employs TRBV5-1 and TRBJ2-7; 9 bases agree with TRBD1. CDR1 SGHRS and CDR2 YFSETQ come from the germline V gene. V lost 4 bases to trimming and J lost 5 bases; unmatched junction nucleotides: 10. The CDR3 runs 15 residues. The CDR3 spells CASSEGQGLVDEQYF. The CDR3 DNA follows: TGCGCCAGCAGCGAGGGACAGGGTCTGGTCGACGAGCAGTACTTC.

The chain joins TRBV4-1 to TRBJ2-2; TRBD2 matches at 16 bases. The CDR3 runs to 19 residues. Germline V CDR1 and CDR2: MGHRA, YSYEKL. Unmatched junction bases numbered 7, after V lost 3 bases and J lost 3 bases. In DNA form, the CDR3 reads TGCGCCAGCAGCCACACGGGACTAGCGGGAGGGCCGGACACCGGGGAGCTGTTTTTT. It translates to CASSHTGLAGGPDTGELFF.

V usage is TRBV24-1 and J usage is TRBJ1-2; maybe TRBD1 (6 bases). Trimming took off 2 bases at V and 0 bases at J, with 9 bases between the two ends. This CDR3 is built from 15 residues. The germline V gene encodes CDR1 KGHDR and CDR2 SFDVKD. DNA of the CDR3: TGTGCCACCAGTGATTCGAGGACAGCTAACTATGGCTACACCTTC. Translation: CATSDSRTANYGYTF.

The chain links TRBV19 to TRBJ2-7; 12 nucleotides match TRBD2. The CDR3 contains 13 residues. Trimming cost V 5 bases and J 7 bases; bases outside gene matches: 3. Germline V CDR1 and CDR2: LNHDA, SQIVND (reference sequence). The CDR3 here is CASSVGTSGEQYF. CDR3 DNA sequence: TGTGCCAGTAGTGTCGGGACTAGCGGGGAGCAGTACTTC.

This sequence joins TRBV19 and TRBJ2-7, with TRBD2 as a possible D gene (6 bases). The CDR3 contains 11 residues. V was shortened by 7 bases and J by 12 bases, with 16 bases between the two germline ends. The germline V gene encodes CDR1 LNHDA and CDR2 SQIVND (reference sequence). Written as DNA, the CDR3 is TGTGCCAGTAAAAGTGGGGGGAGACTGTACTTC. It yields the protein CASKSGGRLYF.

This chain uses TRBV29-1 with TRBJ1-2, with D unclear. Trimming removed 0 bases from V and 7 bases from J, with 15 bases in between. The CDR3 spans 14 residues. Germline V CDR1 and CDR2: SQVTM, ANQGSEA. The CDR3 loop is CSVEDSAEGGGYTF. The CDR3 bases are TGCAGCGTTGAAGATTCGGCGGAAGGAGGTGGCTACACCTTC.

The sample holds one count of this clone. The V and J genes are TRBV6-5 and TRBJ1-6, with no clear D. This CDR3 spans 15 amino acids. Germline V gene sequence: CDR1 MNHEY, CDR2 SVGAGI. The V and J ends lost 6 bases and 9 bases respectively, with 18 bases between them. The CDR3 here is CASRQREVRPSPLHF. In nucleotides, the CDR3 is TGTGCCAGCAGACAGAGGGAGGTGAGACCTTCACCCCTCCACTTT.

The CDR3: CASSQEGLRTYEQYF. DNA for the CDR3: TGTGCCAGCAGCCAAGAGGGCTTAAGAACCTACGAGCAGTACTTC. This sequence joins TRBV4-2 and TRBJ2-7; no reliable D call. This CDR3 contains 15 residues. Germline assignment: CDR1 LGHNA and CDR2 YNFKEQ. Trimming shortened V by 0 bases and J by 2 bases, and 11 bases separated the two germline ends.

There are a few counts of this clone. The V call is TRBV19, the J call TRBJ1-3; no definite D call. The CDR3 covers 12 residues. V was cut by 5 bases and J by 12 bases, with 14 bases left in between. Germline V gives CDR1 LNHDA, CDR2 SQIVND (reference sequence). CDR3 in DNA: TGTGCCAGTAGTTCCCCGGGAGCCGGCATATATTTT. This gives the protein CASSSPGAGIYF.

This chain links TRBV18 with TRBJ1-2; perhaps TRBD1 as D (5 bases). Trimming pared 6 bases from V and 2 bases from J, leaving 13 bases between. In germline, CDR1 is KGHSH, CDR2 LQKENI. This CDR3 comprises 14 residues. The CDR3 DNA follows: TGTGCCAGCTCCGGGGGGTTGACAAACTATGGCTACACCTTC. Translation: CASSGGLTNYGYTF.

The chain joins TRBV29-1 to TRBJ2-3; 9 nucleotides match TRBD2. Germline CDR1 is SQVTM and CDR2 is ANQGSEA. The CDR3 covers 13 residues. V shed 5 bases, J shed 0 bases, and the junction held 0 bases outside the gene matches. CDR3 DNA sequence: TGCAGCGTTACTAGCGGGAGCACAGATACGCAGTATTTT. It encodes CSVTSGSTDTQYF.

The chain uses TRBV5-8 and TRBJ2-2; the D is unclear. There are 15 residues in the CDR3. Germline CDR1 and CDR2: SGHTS and YDEGEE. The V end was cut by 10 bases, the J end by 3 bases, with 19 bases between. CDR3 loop: CAVIPLSRYTGELFF. The CDR3 DNA reads as TGTGCCGTTATTCCCCTAAGTCGCTACACCGGGGAGCTGTTTTTT.

The chain recombines TRBV21-1 with TRBJ2-2; TRBD2 was called by the table and not checked on the DNA. TRBV21-1 is designated a pseudogene. This CDR3 contains 16 residues. The CDR3 bases are TGTGCCAGCCCCCATAGGGAGGCGAGGGGCACCGGGGAGCTGTTTTTT. The encoded protein is CASPHREARGTGELFF.

V is TRBV25-1 and J is TRBJ2-1, with a tentative D call TRBD1 (6 bases). The CDR3 contains 15 residues. Trimming removed 2 bases at V and 5 bases at J, with 13 bases between. Looked up from germline, CDR1 is MGHDK and CDR2 is SYGVNS. The chain's CDR3 is CASSEQGYAHNEQFF. CDR3 nucleotide sequence: TGTGCCAGCAGTGAACAGGGGTATGCACACAATGAGCAGTTCTTC.

The chain uses TRBV27 and TRBJ2-5, with TRBD1 as a possible D gene (5 bases). Trimming removed 1 base at V and 2 bases at J, with 14 bases between. CDR1 MNHEY and CDR2 SMNVEV come from the germline V gene (reference sequence). The CDR3 is 16 amino acids. The CDR3 nucleotides read TGTGCCAGCAGTTTATTTGCTCCGACAGAGCAAGAGACCCAGTACTTC. Its protein product is CASSLFAPTEQETQYF.

This chain links TRBV5-6 with TRBJ1-2, with unresolved D. Trimming cost V 0 bases and J 8 bases, with 11 bases left between them. The CDR3 is 13 amino acids. The germline V gene has CDR1 SGHDT and CDR2 YYEEEE. CDR3 DNA: TGTGCCAGCAGCTTGGGGGCGGGCCCGGGCTACACCTTC. It is translated as CASSLGAGPGYTF.